This is a list of T cell receptor beta chains from one sample in a study of blood T cells in healthy people across ages. TCRdb reanalysed the 5' RACE reads using MiXCR and keeps one entry per CDR3 protein. The table lists about 1.7 million distinct CDR3 sequences, over 25% of them singletons. The specimen was blood. The receptors stem from a woman in her 30s in good health. Both conserved end residues are trimmed from each CDR3. A clone size is listed for some rows: how often the clone was seen (once, few, many), or a class if it is expanded.

v_gene	j_gene	abundance	len	CDR3aa
TRBV9	TRBJ1-1	few	11	ASSVQANTEAF
TRBV15	TRBJ1-6	.	11	ATSRDRGWALH
TRBV7-3	TRBJ2-3	many	11	ASSLGQKDTQY
TRBV20-1	TRBJ1-2	.	12	SARDQLLRNGYT
TRBV20-1	TRBJ2-5	many	16	SARAGTGGSVAKETQY
TRBV7-2	TRBJ1-5	few	14	ASSGDGVGGFQPQH
TRBV12-3/TRBV12-4	.	.	11	ASSFDYNQPQY
TRBV28	TRBJ2-7	many	12	ASLPGQGASEQY
TRBV5-1	.	.	13	ASSLTTVNQETQF
TRBV28	TRBJ2-7	few	12	ASTGGTGINEQY
TRBV7-2	TRBJ1-6	.	13	ASSLARVIGSPLH
TRBV3-1	TRBJ2-3	few	15	ASSQGLRGTSTDTQY
TRBV4-2	TRBJ2-3	.	14	ASSQEAGSATDTQY
TRBV29-1	TRBJ2-3	many	11	SVPQGAIDTQY
TRBV5-1	TRBJ1-6	.	13	ASSLEGGSGPPLH
TRBV28	TRBJ1-5	.	13	ASSLRLAGGQPQH
TRBV12-3/TRBV12-4	TRBJ2-1	few	16	ASSLTFLGGRANDEQF
TRBV10-2	TRBJ2-1	.	12	ASSDTGTSNEQF
TRBV9	TRBJ2-3	many	14	ASSVAAQGGADTQY
TRBV20-1	TRBJ2-5	.	12	SARGTSGYNEQY
TRBV5-1	TRBJ2-7	many	13	ASSDQKRQAYEQY
TRBV12-3/TRBV12-4	TRBJ2-7	few	11	ASSLSLAYEQY
TRBV7-2	TRBJ1-1	.	13	ASSLALFANTEAF
TRBV5-1	TRBJ1-6	many	14	ASSPLQGSGNSPLH
TRBV12-3/TRBV12-4	TRBJ2-1	few	10	ASSFTRFEQF
TRBV6-5	TRBJ1-2	.	11	ACSSRTGGGYT
TRBV12-3/TRBV12-4	TRBJ2-2	.	12	ASSWAGNTGELF
TRBV27	TRBJ2-7	many	12	ASSLGPGFYEQY
TRBV6-5	TRBJ1-2	.	15	ASSYGGTGIINYGYT
TRBV5-1	.	.	10	ASSFGKDEQY
TRBV29-1	.	.	9	SVKTEYEQY
TRBV2	TRBJ1-5	.	11	ASGAGLRQPQH
TRBV5-1	TRBJ2-1	once	12	ASRGTSGANEQF
TRBV4-1	TRBJ2-1	few	13	VSSFEGYRLNEQF
TRBV12-3/TRBV12-4	TRBJ1-4	.	13	ASTAGTGRGEKLF
TRBV27	TRBJ1-5	few	11	ASSPKKTQPQH
TRBV7-2	TRBJ2-1	.	12	ASSFRRETHEQF
TRBV9	TRBJ2-3	.	14	ASSVGGGVSTDTQY
TRBV20-1	TRBJ2-1	many	11	SATGSSYNEQF
TRBV30	TRBJ1-2	many	11	AWSGGRRYGYT
TRBV28	TRBJ2-3	.	13	ASRSFMGAGDTQY
TRBV24-1	TRBJ2-1	.	13	ATSARGAGYNEQF
TRBV7-2	TRBJ2-3	.	13	ASSFYPSFPDTQY
TRBV7-6	TRBJ2-7	few	13	ASSSTGRGEHEQY
TRBV19	TRBJ2-3	.	12	ASRKQLPTDTQY
TRBV2	TRBJ2-3	.	12	ASSPALTADTQY
TRBV20-1	TRBJ1-2	.	11	SASSPGGYGCT
TRBV15	TRBJ1-1	few	13	ATSITGGQRTEAF
TRBV29-1	TRBJ1-5	many	11	SVVDQTNQPQH
TRBV7-2	TRBJ2-1	.	11	ASSSFPSYEQF
TRBV9	TRBJ2-7	.	13	ASSPYPGTTYGQY
TRBV5-6	TRBJ1-1	few	13	ASSPPGTPNTEAF
TRBV12-3/TRBV12-4	TRBJ2-3	few	14	ASSRTGGDSTDTQY
TRBV7-2	TRBJ2-7	.	11	AGKGRPSYEQY
TRBV30	TRBJ2-7	few	9	AWSTTYEQY
TRBV28	TRBJ1-2	few	14	ASSLDQGGRNYGYT
TRBV3-1	TRBJ2-7	many	9	ASSQAGEQY
TRBV20-1	TRBJ1-2	.	14	SARDLRDGTNYGYT
TRBV10-3	TRBJ1-5	few	11	AISGVGNQPQH
TRBV14	TRBJ2-1	.	10	ASSQEKRGKF